These 21 T cell receptor beta chains came from one sample sequenced in a study of cytotoxic CD8 clonotypes in ibrutinib-treated CLL. Data came from immunoSEQ multiplex PCR; TCRdb stores just in-frame clones and leaves some out. Of roughly 220,000 clones listed, around 75% are singletons. The source was PBMCs, collected after 12 months of ibrutinib treatment. The receptors originated from a human donor with chronic lymphocytic leukemia.

In its sample, this clone was seen once. The V and J genes are TRBV9 and TRBJ2-7; D call uncertain. V lost 4 bases and J 4 bases, leaving 18 bases between the germline ends. CDR1 and CDR2 from the germline V gene are SGDLS and YYNGEE. The length of the CDR3 is 15 residues. The CDR3 spells CASSPNSLPRYEQYF. The CDR3 nucleotides read TGTGCCAGCAGCCCAAACTCCCTCCCCAGGTACGAGCAGTACTTC.

This clone was recorded once. This chain joins TRBV5-1 and TRBJ1-1; D is undetermined. Germline values: CDR1 SGHRS, CDR2 YFSETQ. This CDR3 is 12 amino acids long. Trimming left V 2 bases short and J 0 bases short, with 2 bases between. CDR3 nucleotides: TGCGCCAGCAGCTTCCTGAACACTGAAGCTTTCTTT. Protein product: CASSFLNTEAFF.

The chain joins TRBV7-3 to TRBJ1-1; D gene ambiguous. Germline-derived CDR1 and CDR2 are SGHTA and FQGTGA. V lost 1 base and J lost 5, with 11 bases in between. The CDR3 covers 14 residues. As DNA, the CDR3 is TGTGCCAGCAGCTTAAATAGTATGGGGACTGAAGCTTTCTTT. Translating it yields CASSLNSMGTEAFF.

The CDR3 DNA is TGTGCCAGCAGCGCCCAAGCGGGAGGTCCCTACGAGCAGTACTTC. Protein product: CASSAQAGGPYEQYF. The chain joins TRBV9 to TRBJ2-7; TRBD2 matches at 9 bases. The germline gives CDR1 SGDLS, CDR2 YYNGEE. After removal of 3 bases from V and 2 bases from J, the junction contained 6 bases not matched to a gene. The CDR3 runs 15 residues.

This clone was observed a few times. The rearrangement uses TRBV11-3 and TRBJ2-1, with a possible D match to TRBD1 (5 bases). Trimming took off 5 bases at V and 3 bases at J, with 8 bases between the two ends. CDR1 and CDR2 from the germline V gene are SGHNT and YENEEA. This CDR3 spans 13 amino acids. The CDR3 is CASSTDSYNEQFF. CDR3 coding DNA: TGTGCCAGCAGCACCGACAGCTACAATGAGCAGTTCTTC.

This clone came up a few times. This chain links TRBV11-2 with TRBJ1-4, with unresolved D. V shed 5 bases and J shed 7 bases, with 14 bases lying between them. The germline CDR1 and CDR2 sequences are SGHAT and FQNNGV. The CDR3 sequence is 14 residues long. In DNA, the CDR3 is TGTGCCAGCAGCCTACAAGCGTCTTCTGAAAAACTGTTTTTT. Protein sequence: CASSLQASSEKLFF.

The chain combines TRBV4-2 with TRBJ2-5; 15 bases fit TRBD2. The CDR3 consists of 17 residues. The V and J ends lost 4 bases and 5 bases, in that order; junction bases with no gene match: 8. The germline V gene has CDR1 LGHNA and CDR2 YNFKEQ. In nucleotides, the CDR3 is TGTGCCAGCAGCCCCTGGACTAGCGGGGGGGGTGAGGAGACCCAGTACTTC. Translated: CASSPWTSGGGEETQYF.

The chain combines TRBV5-4 with TRBJ1-4; no clear D gene. Deletions cut 0 bases from V and 0 bases from J, with 9 bases between. CDR1 is SGHNT, CDR2 YYREEE, per germline (reference sequence). This CDR3 comprises 16 residues. For the CDR3, the DNA is TGTGCCAGCAGCTTGGGGGTCGGGACAACTAATGAAAAACTGTTTTTT. This gives the protein CASSLGVGTTNEKLFF. Variable domain in full (rest from reference TRBV5-4 and TRBJ1-4): ETGVTQSPTHLIKTRGQQVTLRCSSQSGHNTVSWYQQALGQGPQFIFQYYREEENGRGNFPPRFSGLQFPNYSSELNVNALELDDSALYLCASSLGVGTTNEKLFFGSGTQLSVL.

The rearrangement uses TRBV5-1 and TRBJ1-3; 9 nucleotides line up with TRBD1. J gave up 4 bases and V 4 bases, and 6 bases lay outside the gene matches. From germline, CDR1 is SGHRS and CDR2 YFSETQ. This CDR3 region has 15 residues. The CDR3 region is CASSPGTGQGNTIYF. The CDR3 DNA follows: TGCGCCAGCAGCCCCGGGACAGGGCAAGGAAACACCATATATTTT. The variable domain in full, with the rest retrieved from reference TRBV5-1 and TRBJ1-3, is KAGVTQTPRYLIKTRGQQVTLSCSPISGHRSVSWYQQTPGQGLQFLFEYFSETQRNKGNFPGRFSGRQFSNSRSEMNVSTLELGDSALYLCASSPGTGQGNTIYFGEGSWLTVV.

The V call is TRBV6-5, the J call TRBJ2-7; no reliable D call. CDR3 length equals 12 residues. V gave up 6 bases and J gave up 6 bases, with 12 bases separating them. Germline V lookup: CDR1 MNHEY, CDR2 SVGAGI. CDR3 DNA sequence: TGTGCCAGCAGGACCACCTTATCCGAGCAGTACTTC. As protein: CASRTTLSEQYF.

This clone was found once. V usage is TRBV11-2 and J usage is TRBJ1-2, with TRBD1 matching 7 bases. The CDR3 has 15 amino acids. V dropped 2 bases and J dropped 4; count of bases not matched to a gene: 7. Germline V gene lookup returns CDR1 SGHAT and CDR2 FQNNGV. CDR3: CASSLLSGQIYGYTF. In DNA form, the CDR3 reads TGTGCCAGCAGCTTATTGTCGGGACAGATCTATGGCTACACCTTC.

V is TRBV7-3 and J is TRBJ2-1; 7 nucleotides match TRBD2. V was clipped by 5 bases and J by 10 bases; unmatched bases: 14. Per germline, CDR1 SGHTA and CDR2 FQGTGA. CDR3 length equals 15 residues. The CDR3 protein is CASSPHAGGGSEQFF. In nucleotides, the CDR3 is TGTGCCAGCAGCCCCCATGCTGGGGGGGGGTCAGAGCAGTTCTTC.

The V and J genes are TRBV5-1 and TRBJ1-3; D remains ambiguous. CDR3 length: 15 amino acids. From germline, CDR1 is SGHRS and CDR2 YFSETQ. Trimming removed 1 base at V and 2 bases at J, with 10 bases between. The CDR3 sequence: CASSLQGRTGNTIYF. CDR3 nucleotide sequence: TGCGCCAGCAGCTTGCAAGGGAGGACTGGAAACACCATATATTTT.

The J gene is TRBJ1-2, the V gene TRBV4-3; TRBD1 agrees at 8 bases. The J segment lost 4 bases and the V segment lost 3 bases, leaving 7 bases of the junction unmatched. CDR3 size: 15 residues. Germline CDR1 and CDR2: LGHNA and YSLEER. Here the CDR3 DNA reads TGCGCCAGCAGCCAGCACAGGGGGGGACTCTATGGCTACACCTTC. As protein: CASSQHRGGLYGYTF.

The V and J genes are TRBV29-1 and TRBJ2-3; D not resolved. V was cut by 5 bases and J by 9 bases, with 9 bases left in between. The germline V gene encodes CDR1 SQVTM and CDR2 ANQGSEA. This CDR3 has 10 residues. The CDR3 here is CSVYRETQYF. CDR3 DNA: TGCAGCGTTTACAGAGAGACGCAGTATTTT.

This clone turned up a few times. The chain has TRBV29-1 and TRBJ1-1; D gene unclear. V lost 7 bases, J lost 1 base, and 7 bases lay in between. Germline lookup yields CDR1 SQVTM and CDR2 ANQGSEA. The CDR3 is made up of 11 amino acids. In DNA form, the CDR3 reads TGCAGCGCTACACCGAACACTGAAGCTTTCTTT. Its protein is CSATPNTEAFF.

CDR3 sequence reads: CASRGGASGGNTIYF. CDR3 coding DNA: TGTGCCAGCCGGGGGGGGGCCTCTGGTGGAAACACCATATATTTT. V is TRBV28 and J is TRBJ1-3, with a possible D match to TRBD1 (6 bases). This CDR3 has 15 amino acids. V dropped 8 bases and J dropped 3 bases, with 17 bases sitting between them. The V gene's germline CDR1 is MDHEN and CDR2 SYDVKM.

This clone was seen once. CDR3 sequence (DNA): TGTGCCAGCAGCTTAGGGCAGGGGGCGAACTATGGCTACACCTTC. It yields the protein CASSLGQGANYGYTF. The V and J genes are TRBV7-2 and TRBJ1-2; TRBD1 agrees at 8 bases. The CDR3 loop spans 15 amino acids. Germline V CDR1 and CDR2: SGHTA, FQGNSA. Trimming took 1 base from V and 2 from J; bases not matched to a gene: 3. Together with reference TRBV7-2 and TRBJ1-2, the CDR3 gives the full variable domain: GAGVSQSPSNKVTEKGKDVELRCDPISGHTALYWYRQSLGQGLEFLIYFQGNSAPDKSGLPSDRFSAERTGGSVSTLTIQRTQQEDSAVYLCASSLGQGANYGYTFGSGTRLTVV.

The chain employs TRBV5-1 and TRBJ2-5, with a possible D match to TRBD1 (6 bases). The germline V gene encodes CDR1 SGHRS and CDR2 YFSETQ. The CDR3 consists of 15 residues. V lost 0 bases and J 3 bases, leaving 12 bases between the germline ends. The CDR3 region is CASSLAVGAEETQYF. The CDR3 bases are TGCGCCAGCAGCTTGGCGGTGGGGGCTGAAGAGACCCAGTACTTC.

V and J are TRBV5-1 and TRBJ1-5, with no clear D. Germline V CDR1 and CDR2: SGHRS, YFSETQ. V was cut by 0 bases and J by 5 bases, with 6 bases left in between. There are 13 residues in the CDR3. DNA of the CDR3: TGCGCCAGCAGCTTGGTCCCCGATCAGCCCCAGCATTTT. Translated: CASSLVPDQPQHF.

On this clone itself: Other DNA sequences in the same sample also yield this CDR3. The V call is TRBV18, the J call TRBJ2-7; D ambiguous. Deletions cut 2 bases from V and 0 bases from J, with 5 bases between. Germline values: CDR1 KGHSH, CDR2 LQKENI. There are 13 residues in the CDR3. The CDR3 DNA reads as TGTGCCAGCTCACCAGGGGTCTCCTACGAGCAGTACTTC. Translated, it gives CASSPGVSYEQYF.